Many counts were recorded for the clone carrying this T cell receptor (beta chain). This record belongs to a study of T cell repertoires in cytomegalovirus infection. TCRdb processed the reads anew with MiXCR; each CDR3 protein has one entry. The repertoire consists of almost 300,000 distinct CDR3 sequences, with about 9.1% occurring once and the leading ten covering less than 3%. This CDR3 region has 17 residues. Germline lookup yields CDR1 SGHTA and CDR2 FQGNSA. Trimming at V came to 0 bases and at J to 0 bases, leaving 5 bases not matched to a gene. The clonotype originates from a human donor in good health (CMV status not recorded). Some clones in this sample may be carry-over from other donors' samples. Material: PBMCs. V and J are TRBV7-2 and TRBJ1-1; 9 nucleotides line up with TRBD1. CDR3 nucleotides: TGTGCCAGCAGCTTAGCGGGACAGGGAGGGGTGAACACTGAAGCTTTCTTT. Translated: CASSLAGQGGVNTEAFF.